This T cell receptor beta chain was profiled in a study of blood T cells in healthy people across ages. Study results and limitations: Researchers deemed the diversity estimates from one million T cells underestimates.

A second PCR, run for roughly 6 to 11 cycles, used a sample-barcoded 5' primer plus a J-beta primer mix. Unique molecular identifiers of 12 random nucleotides labeled each cDNA. TCRdb recomputed calls from the 5' RACE reads with MiXCR, one row per CDR3 protein. The table includes 800,000 to 900,000 distinct CDR3 sequences, 62% detected once. The CDR3 spans 15 residues. V lost 6 bases and J 2 bases, leaving 13 bases between the germline ends. Germline assignment: CDR1 SNHLY and CDR2 FYNNEI. As regards this clonotype: Its antigen is unknown.

This TCR was sampled from a young man in good health. The sample consisted of blood. The gene calls are TRBV2 and TRBJ2-2; D may be TRBD2 (6 bases). The CDR3 region is CASSRLGRNTGELFF. CDR3 bases: TGTGCCAGCAGCCGACTAGGCCGTAACACCGGGGAGCTGTTTTTT.